The T cell receptor (beta chain) under discussion was sequenced for a study of cytomegalovirus exposure and HLA in healthy donors. Findings of the study overall: Common viral pathogens (according to a later analysis) appeared linked to several of the most significant clusters. Most subjects had HLA-A and HLA-B alleles reportedly predicted accurately by TCR beta sequences.

V shed 1 base and J 8 bases; nucleotides not matched to a gene: 8. Germline CDR1 and CDR2: SGHNT and YYREEE (reference sequence). The CDR3 is 15 residues long. As for this clone: Its antigen is not identified.

The PCR was carried out with 60 Vbeta primers and 13 Jbeta primers. Libraries were prepared by immunoSEQ multiplex PCR; TCRdb keeps only in-frame clonotypes and omits some of them. The table lists around 98,000 clones, 79% of them singletons. There were likely unrecorded immune exposures, though donors were nominally healthy when sampled. This chain connects TRBV5-4 to TRBJ1-2; 10 positions match TRBD1. The TCR was taken from a middle-aged woman in good health and CMV-seronegative. The material sequenced was PBMCs. CDR3 in amino acids: CASSLQFRDRGGYTF. CDR3 nucleotide sequence: TGTGCCAGCAGCTTGCAATTCCGGGACAGGGGCGGCTACACCTTC.